This entry lists 28 T cell receptor beta chains sequenced from one sample in a study of T cells in Graves' hyperthyroidism and ophthalmopathy. RNA transcripts were the template for amplifying TCR beta CDR3 regions. The HTBI primer set served for first-round RT-PCR of the TCR CDR3. TCRdb re-derived calls from the multiplex PCR reads in MiXCR, one entry per CDR3 protein. The sample has 750,000 to 950,000 distinct CDR3 sequences, about two fifths seen once. The sequencing input was blood. These receptors came from a man aged 18 to 30 with Graves' hyperthyroidism.

Ten or more counts support this clonotype. The chain has TRBV7-9 and TRBJ1-3; D remains unclear. The CDR3 runs 11 residues. The germline V and J ends were trimmed by 11 bases and 2 bases, with 7 bases remaining between them. The germline gives CDR1 SEHNR, CDR2 FQNEAQ (reference sequence). In DNA, the CDR3 is TGTGCCTGCGAGACTGGAAACACCATATATTTT. Protein: CACETGNTIYF.

As concerns this clonotype: This may be a read error: a much more frequent sequence differs by one nucleotide. The chain links TRBV7-9 to TRBJ2-5; a possible D gene is TRBD2 (5 bases). The CDR3 length is 11 residues. With 8 bases removed from V and 5 bases from J, the gap between germline ends came to 9 bases. CDR1 and CDR2 (germline): SEHNR, FQNEAQ (reference sequence). This CDR3 reads CASEPGETQYF. The DNA of the CDR3 is TGTGCCAGCGAGCCGGGGGAGACCCAGTACTTC.

This clonotype was seen only a few times. A much larger clonotype is one base distant, so this may be a read error. The chain recombines TRBV29-1 with TRBJ2-7; D could derive from TRBD1 or TRBD2 (5 bases each). Per germline, CDR1 SQVTM and CDR2 ANQGSEA. Trimming left V 2 bases short and J 5 bases short, with 10 bases between. The CDR3 runs 12 residues. CDR3 nucleotides: TGCAGCGTTGAATGGGGGTTCAACGAGCAGTACTTC. This codes for CSVEWGFNEQYF.

This chain joins TRBV9 and TRBJ2-5; D perhaps matches TRBD2 (5 bases). The length of the CDR3 is 15 residues. V dropped 5 bases and J dropped 0 bases, with 14 bases sitting between them. Germline assignment: CDR1 SGDLS and CDR2 YYNGEE. The CDR3 protein is CASSPYPGYQETQYF. CDR3 coding DNA: TGTGCCAGCAGTCCATATCCGGGATACCAAGAGACCCAGTACTTC.

This clonotype was seen repeatedly, ten times or more. The V gene is TRBV2, the J gene TRBJ2-2, with 7 nucleotides matching TRBD2. The CDR3 loop spans 14 amino acids. Trimming removed 2 bases from V and 7 bases from J; junction bases left unmatched: 4. Looked up from germline, CDR1 is SNHLY and CDR2 is FYNNEI. The CDR3 nucleotides are TGTGCCAGCAGTGAAATGGCTAGCGGCGGGGAGCTGTTTTTT. Translation: CASSEMASGGELFF. Full variable domain (rest looked up from reference TRBV2 and TRBJ2-2): EPEVTQTPSHQVTQMGQEVILRCVPISNHLYFYWYRQILGQKVEFLVSFYNNEISEKSEIFDDQFSVERPDGSNFTLKIRSTKLEDSAMYFCASSEMASGGELFFGEGSRLTVL.

V gene TRBV24-1 combines with J gene TRBJ2-7, with D unresolved. The length of the CDR3 is 13 residues. Per germline, CDR1 KGHDR and CDR2 SFDVKD. Trimming took off 5 bases at V and 10 bases at J, with 17 bases between the two ends. CDR3 protein: CATSARISGDQYF. As DNA, the CDR3 is TGTGCCACCAGTGCTAGGATTAGTGGCGATCAGTACTTC.

Regarding this clonotype: This could be a read error, since a much larger clone is one nucleotide away. The J gene is TRBJ2-2, the V gene TRBV30; either TRBD1 or TRBD2 may supply D (5 bases each). Germline V gene lookup returns CDR1 GTSNPN and CDR2 SVGIG (reference sequence). This CDR3 has 12 amino acids. The chain's CDR3 is CARSSGPGELFF. DNA of the CDR3: TGTGCCAGGAGTTCGGGGCCCGGGGAGCTGTTTTTT.

At least ten counts were recorded for this clonotype. The CDR3 nucleotides read TGTGCCAGCAACCCCCACGGAACAGGTGAAGCTTTCTTT. It specifies CASNPHGTGEAFF. The J gene is TRBJ1-1, the V gene TRBV19; D is possibly TRBD1 (5 bases). V lost 9 bases, J lost 7 bases, and 18 bases lay in between. CDR1 is LNHDA, CDR2 SQIVND, per germline (reference sequence). This CDR3 is built from 13 residues.

The gene calls are TRBV11-1 and TRBJ1-5; D perhaps matches TRBD1 (6 bases). Trimming stripped 6 bases from V and 11 bases from J, with 17 bases between. The CDR3 is 13 amino acids. Germline V gene data show CDR1 as SGHAT and CDR2 as FQDESV (reference sequence). Here the CDR3 reads CASRGDNQETQHF. DNA of the CDR3: TGTGCCAGCAGAGGGGACAACCAAGAGACCCAGCATTTT.

This clonotype has more than one count but fewer than ten. This chain uses TRBV5-6 with TRBJ1-1, with no clear D. In germline, CDR1 is SGHDT, CDR2 YYEEEE. V lost 2 bases, J lost 8 bases, and 10 bases lay in between. The CDR3 spans 12 residues. CDR3 DNA sequence: TGTGCCAGCAGCTTCTGGGGATCCGAAGCTTTCTTT. Protein product: CASSFWGSEAFF.

The gene calls are TRBV6-1 and TRBJ1-5; 8 bases line up with TRBD1. The junction had 6 bases not matched to a gene; V was cut back by 6 bases and J by 2 bases. This CDR3 has 15 residues. CDR1 MNHNS and CDR2 SASEGT come from the germline V gene. CDR3 amino acids: CASRMDRAGNQPQHF. CDR3 DNA sequence: TGTGCCAGCAGAATGGACAGGGCAGGCAATCAGCCCCAGCATTTT.

The chain is built from TRBV9 and TRBJ1-1, with D unresolved. This CDR3 contains 14 residues. Trimming removed 4 bases from V and 3 bases from J, with 13 bases in between. Germline-derived CDR1 and CDR2 are SGDLS and YYNGEE. CDR3 region: CASSQFPGDTEAFF. The CDR3 nucleotides are TGTGCCAGCAGCCAATTTCCAGGAGACACTGAAGCTTTCTTT.

This clonotype showed up many times. The rearrangement uses TRBV7-2 and TRBJ1-5; 7 bases fit TRBD1. Germline assignment: CDR1 SGHTA and CDR2 FQGNSA. The CDR3 runs 14 residues. V was pared by 7 bases and J by 3 bases, with 6 bases of the junction left unmatched. In DNA form, the CDR3 reads TGTGCCAGCACCGGGGACAGCAACAATCAGCCCCAGCATTTT. It specifies CASTGDSNNQPQHF. The whole variable domain, filled in from reference TRBV7-2 and TRBJ1-5, reads GAGVSQSPSNKVTEKGKDVELRCDPISGHTALYWYRQSLGQGLEFLIYFQGNSAPDKSGLPSDRFSAERTGGSVSTLTIQRTQQEDSAVYLCASTGDSNNQPQHFGDGTRLSIL.

The table lists this clonotype with many counts. J is TRBJ2-5 and V is TRBV7-9, with 8 bases that match TRBD2. With V trimmed by 6 bases and J by 2 bases, 5 bases remained unmatched. The CDR3 spans 14 residues. Looked up from germline, CDR1 is SEHNR and CDR2 is FQNEAQ (reference sequence). The CDR3 spells CASRPAGVQETQYF. The CDR3 DNA is TGTGCCAGCAGACCAGCGGGGGTACAAGAGACCCAGTACTTC.

This chain joins TRBV24-1 and TRBJ2-2; 7 bases align to TRBD2. CDR1 is KGHDR, CDR2 SFDVKD, per germline. The CDR3 totals 15 residues. Germline trimming cut 9 bases from V and 7 bases from J; bases unmatched to any gene: 13. The CDR3 protein is CATGAGEKEVGELFF. In nucleotides, the CDR3 is TGTGCCACCGGGGCGGGAGAAAAGGAGGTCGGGGAGCTGTTTTTT.

This chain uses TRBV12-3 or TRBV12-4 with TRBJ1-6; TRBD1 is a possible D gene (5 bases). This CDR3 is built from 14 residues. Trimming cost V 10 bases and J 5 bases, with 15 bases left between them. CDR3 amino acids: CATSAGADNSPLHF. Written as DNA, the CDR3 is TGTGCCACATCGGCCGGGGCAGATAATTCACCCCTCCACTTT.

In this sample, this clonotype turned up many times. V gene TRBV12-3 or TRBV12-4 combines with J gene TRBJ1-5; 7 bases agree with TRBD1. V trimming: 2 bases; J trimming: 7 bases; junction bases outside the gene matches: 8. The CDR3 has 15 residues. Here the CDR3 reads CASSLTGTAIQPQHF. The CDR3 bases are TGTGCCAGCAGTTTAACCGGGACAGCAATCCAGCCCCAGCATTTT.

This clonotype was detected ten times or more. The chain has TRBV11-3 and TRBJ1-2; the D gene is possibly TRBD1 (5 bases). Germline V gives CDR1 SGHNT, CDR2 YENEEA. The CDR3 consists of 16 residues. V lost 0 bases to trimming and J lost 4 bases, with 15 bases between them. CDR3: CASSLEWGETAYGYTF. The CDR3 bases are TGTGCCAGCAGCTTAGAGTGGGGTGAGACAGCCTATGGCTACACCTTC.

This clonotype has just a few counts. This chain joins TRBV7-9 and TRBJ1-1; no definite D call. Trimming removed 7 bases from V and 5 bases from J, with 11 bases in between. The CDR3 is 12 amino acids. The germline CDR1 and CDR2 sequences are SEHNR and FQNEAQ (reference sequence). CDR3 bases: TGTGCCAGCATGCTGGGGAGGACTGAAGCTTTCTTT. Amino acid sequence: CASMLGRTEAFF.

In nucleotides, the CDR3 is TGTGCCAGCAGCTGGGACAGGGCTGGCAATCAGCCCCAGCATTTT. It is translated as CASSWDRAGNQPQHF. The chain couples TRBV5-5 to TRBJ1-5; 9 positions match TRBD1. Germline-derived CDR1 and CDR2 are SGHKS and YYEKEE (reference sequence). V lost 3 bases and J lost 2; bases outside the gene matches: 3. CDR3 length equals 15 residues.

This clonotype appeared many times. CDR3 in amino acids: CATSDFIRGLNGELFF. CDR3 bases: TGTGCCACCAGTGATTTTATTCGGGGTCTCAACGGGGAGCTGTTTTTT. V is TRBV24-1 and J is TRBJ2-2; D possibly corresponds to TRBD2 (5 bases). Germline V gene lookup returns CDR1 KGHDR and CDR2 SFDVKD. Deletions cut 1 base from V and 7 bases from J, with 15 bases between. The CDR3 runs to 16 residues.

The V call is TRBV6-2 or TRBV6-3, the J call TRBJ1-1, with TRBD1 identical over 7 bases. The J segment lost 4 bases and the V segment lost 0 bases, leaving 2 bases of the junction unmatched. Looked up from germline, CDR1 is MNHEY and CDR2 is SVGEGT. The CDR3 has 14 amino acids. The chain's CDR3 is CASSYSGGLTEAFF. The DNA of the CDR3 is TGTGCCAGCAGTTACTCAGGGGGCCTCACTGAAGCTTTCTTT.

This clonotype was detected ten times or more. The chain carries TRBV14 and TRBJ2-7, with 7 bases that match TRBD1. The CDR3 has 13 amino acids. The V gene's germline CDR1 is SGHDN and CDR2 FVKESK. The V segment lost 8 bases and the J segment 2 bases; nucleotides outside the gene matches: 6. As DNA, the CDR3 is TGTGCCAGCTCCCCGACAGGGACCTACGAGCAGTACTTC. Translation: CASSPTGTYEQYF.

This clonotype showed up just a few times. This rearrangement joins TRBV19 to TRBJ1-1, with D tentatively TRBD1 (5 bases). The V gene lost 3 bases and the J gene lost 3 bases, with 8 bases spanning the gap. From germline, CDR1 is LNHDA and CDR2 SQIVND (reference sequence). This CDR3 has 13 residues. CDR3 DNA: TGTGCCAGTAGTATGGGGCCGGACACTGAAGCTTTCTTT. Translated, it gives CASSMGPDTEAFF.

In its sample, this clonotype was seen many times. The V gene is TRBV12-3 or TRBV12-4, the J gene TRBJ1-2; tentatively, D is TRBD1 (6 bases). The V and J ends lost 6 bases and 5 bases respectively, with 13 bases between them. The CDR3 spans 13 residues. The chain's CDR3 is CASRIQGEYGYTF. The CDR3 nucleotides read TGTGCCAGCAGGATACAGGGAGAATATGGCTACACCTTC.

This clonotype was recorded only once. This sequence may be a read error, since a much larger clone differs from it by one base. The chain uses TRBV19 and TRBJ2-5, with D uncertain. The CDR3 is made up of 13 amino acids. CDR1 and CDR2 from the germline V gene are LNHDA and SQIVND (reference sequence). The chain's CDR3 is CASSIDYAETQHF. CDR3 nucleotide sequence: TGTGCCAGTAGTATAGATTATGCGGAGACCCAGCACTTC.

The CDR3, as DNA: TGTGCCAGCAGCACCTGGGAGGGAGACTACGAGCAGTACTTC. It translates to CASSTWEGDYEQYF. This chain links TRBV7-2 with TRBJ2-7, with 7 bases aligning to TRBD2. Germline assignment: CDR1 SGHTA and CDR2 FQGNSA. V lost 5 bases, J lost 3 bases, and 7 bases stayed unmatched. There are 14 residues in the CDR3.

Ten or more counts support this clonotype. The V and J genes are TRBV2 and TRBJ2-7; 7 bases fit TRBD1. The trim removed 5 bases at V and 1 base at J, leaving 5 bases unmatched. From germline, CDR1 is SNHLY and CDR2 FYNNEI. The CDR3 covers 14 residues. DNA of the CDR3: TGTGCCAGCAGTCAACAGGGGTTTTCCTACGAGCAGTACTTC. Encoded protein: CASSQQGFSYEQYF.